This T cell receptor (beta chain) was retrieved from a study of shared clonotypes between healthy human individuals. This clone was detected once. Libraries were prepared by immunoSEQ multiplex PCR; TCRdb keeps only in-frame clonotypes and omits some of them. The repertoire includes fewer than 700,000 clones, about 80% of them detected once, and about 11% sits in the top ten. The CDR3 covers 14 residues. The V and J ends lost 8 bases and 9 bases, in that order; junction bases with no gene match: 15. Germline V gives CDR1 GTSNPN, CDR2 SVGIG (reference sequence). The source material was PBMCs. This chain connects TRBV30 to TRBJ2-5; TRBD1 aligns across 10 bases. The receptor's source is a woman aged 40-49 years in good health. Some clones in this sample may be carry-over from other donors' samples. The CDR3 sequence: CARDVPGTGEAQYF. The CDR3, as DNA: TGTGCCCGGGACGTACCCGGGACAGGGGAAGCCCAGTACTTC. The full variable domain, its missing parts supplied by reference TRBV30 and TRBJ2-5, is SQTIHQWPATLVQPVGSPLSLECTVEGTSNPNLYWYRQAAGRGLQLLFYSVGIGQISSEVPQNLSASRPQDRQFILSSKKLLLSDSGFYLCARDVPGTGEAQYFGPGTRLLVL.